This TCR beta chain was identified in a study of beta chain features in type 1 diabetes. Study-wide results and caveats: At VDJ recombination sites, type 1 diabetes patients had fewer insertions and more deleted nucleotides.

The CDR3 length is 13 residues. Trimming left V 6 bases short and J 5 bases short, with 10 bases between. Germline CDR1 is MNHEY and CDR2 is SMNVEV (reference sequence). cDNA synthesis used the whole RNA isolate, giving expressed TCRB sequences. Assay: immunoSEQ multiplex PCR; the TCRdb copy retains only in-frame clones and omits some. Of approximately 330,000 clones in the sample, 9.5% to 12% were seen once. About this clone: Its antigen is not identified.

The source material was naive CD4+ T cells from blood. The sequence was obtained from a woman aged 25 to 39 in good health. The chain couples TRBV27 to TRBJ2-2, with D tentatively TRBD1 (5 bases). The CDR3 loop is CASRRTGTGELFF. CDR3 bases: TGTGCCAGCAGACGTACAGGAACCGGGGAGCTGTTTTTT.